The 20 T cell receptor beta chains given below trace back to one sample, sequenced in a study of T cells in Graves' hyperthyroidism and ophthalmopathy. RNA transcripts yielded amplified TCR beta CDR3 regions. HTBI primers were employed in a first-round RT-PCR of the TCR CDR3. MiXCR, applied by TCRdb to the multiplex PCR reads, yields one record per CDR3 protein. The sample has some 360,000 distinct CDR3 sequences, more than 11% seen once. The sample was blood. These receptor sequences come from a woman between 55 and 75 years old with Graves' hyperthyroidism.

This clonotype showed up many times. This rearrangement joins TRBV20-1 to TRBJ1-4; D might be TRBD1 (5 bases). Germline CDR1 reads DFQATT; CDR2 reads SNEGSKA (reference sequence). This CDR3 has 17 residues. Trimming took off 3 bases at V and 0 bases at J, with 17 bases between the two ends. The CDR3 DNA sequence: TGCAGTGCTAGTCTCACAGGAGCCACAGCAACTAATGAAAAACTGTTTTTT. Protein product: CSASLTGATATNEKLFF.

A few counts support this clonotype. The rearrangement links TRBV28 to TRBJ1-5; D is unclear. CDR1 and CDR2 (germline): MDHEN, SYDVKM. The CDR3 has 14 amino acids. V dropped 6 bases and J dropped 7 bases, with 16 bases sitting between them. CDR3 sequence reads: CASSPPVQRQPQHF. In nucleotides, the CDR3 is TGTGCCAGCAGCCCGCCCGTCCAGAGGCAGCCCCAGCATTTT.

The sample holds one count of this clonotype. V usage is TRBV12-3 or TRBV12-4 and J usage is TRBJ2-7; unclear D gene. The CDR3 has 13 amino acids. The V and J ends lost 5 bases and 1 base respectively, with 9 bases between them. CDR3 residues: CASSNGRSYEQYF. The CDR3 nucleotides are TGTGCCAGCAGTAATGGACGGTCCTACGAGCAGTACTTC.

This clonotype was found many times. CDR3 sequence: CASSPSTAGGQPQHF. The CDR3 nucleotides read TGTGCCAGCTCACCATCGACTGCGGGAGGTCAGCCCCAGCATTTT. This sequence joins TRBV18 and TRBJ1-5; D is unresolved. V lost 2 bases and J 6 bases, leaving 14 bases between the germline ends. The CDR3 has 15 amino acids. Germline lookup yields CDR1 KGHSH and CDR2 LQKENI.

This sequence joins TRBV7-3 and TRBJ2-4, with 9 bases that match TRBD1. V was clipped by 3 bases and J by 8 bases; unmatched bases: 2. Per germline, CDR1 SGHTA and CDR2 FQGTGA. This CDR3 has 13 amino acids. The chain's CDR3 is CASSFRQGDIQYF. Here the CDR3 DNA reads TGTGCCAGCAGCTTTAGACAGGGGGACATTCAGTACTTC.

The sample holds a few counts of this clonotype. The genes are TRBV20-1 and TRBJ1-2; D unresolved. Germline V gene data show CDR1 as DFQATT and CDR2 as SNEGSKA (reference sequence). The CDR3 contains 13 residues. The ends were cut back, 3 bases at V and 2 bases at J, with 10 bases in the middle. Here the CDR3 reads CSASGSTNYGYTF. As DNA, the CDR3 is TGCAGTGCTAGCGGTTCCACCAACTATGGCTACACCTTC.

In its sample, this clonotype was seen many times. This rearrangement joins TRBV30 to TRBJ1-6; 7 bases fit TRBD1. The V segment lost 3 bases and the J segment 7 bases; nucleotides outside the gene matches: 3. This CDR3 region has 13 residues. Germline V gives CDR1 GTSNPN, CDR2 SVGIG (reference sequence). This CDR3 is CAWSRQGNSPLHF. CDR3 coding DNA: TGTGCCTGGAGCAGACAGGGAAATTCACCCCTCCACTTT.

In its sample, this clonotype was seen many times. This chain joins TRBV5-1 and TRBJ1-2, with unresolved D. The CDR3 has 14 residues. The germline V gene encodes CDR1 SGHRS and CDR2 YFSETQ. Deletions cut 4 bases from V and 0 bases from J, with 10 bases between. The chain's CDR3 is CASSPVAANYGYTF. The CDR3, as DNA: TGCGCCAGCAGCCCGGTGGCCGCTAACTATGGCTACACCTTC. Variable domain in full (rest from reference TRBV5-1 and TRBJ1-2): KAGVTQTPRYLIKTRGQQVTLSCSPISGHRSVSWYQQTPGQGLQFLFEYFSETQRNKGNFPGRFSGRQFSNSRSEMNVSTLELGDSALYLCASSPVAANYGYTFGSGTRLTVV.

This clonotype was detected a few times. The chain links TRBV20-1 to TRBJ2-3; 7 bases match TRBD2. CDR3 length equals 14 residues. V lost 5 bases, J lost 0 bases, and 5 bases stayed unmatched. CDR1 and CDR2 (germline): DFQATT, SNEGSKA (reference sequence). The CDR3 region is CSAQDSGSTDTQYF. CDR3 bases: TGCAGTGCTCAGGATAGCGGGAGCACAGATACGCAGTATTTT.

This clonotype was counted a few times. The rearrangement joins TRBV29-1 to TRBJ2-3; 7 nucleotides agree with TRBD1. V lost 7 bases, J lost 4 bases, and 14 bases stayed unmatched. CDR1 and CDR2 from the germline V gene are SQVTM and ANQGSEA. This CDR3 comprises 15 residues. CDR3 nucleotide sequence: TGCAGCGCCGGGACAGTCCAAGTAGGCCCAGATACGCAGTATTTT. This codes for CSAGTVQVGPDTQYF.

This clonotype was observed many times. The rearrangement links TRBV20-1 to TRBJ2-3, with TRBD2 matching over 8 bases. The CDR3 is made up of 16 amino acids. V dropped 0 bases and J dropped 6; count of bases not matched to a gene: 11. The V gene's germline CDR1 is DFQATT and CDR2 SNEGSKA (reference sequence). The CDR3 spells CSARDYGTSYSDTQYF. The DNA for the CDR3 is TGCAGTGCTAGAGATTACGGGACTAGTTATTCGGATACGCAGTATTTT.

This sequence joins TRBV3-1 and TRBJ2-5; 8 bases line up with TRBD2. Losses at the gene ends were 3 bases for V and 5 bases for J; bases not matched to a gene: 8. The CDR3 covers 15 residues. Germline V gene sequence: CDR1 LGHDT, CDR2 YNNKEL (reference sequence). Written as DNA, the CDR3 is TGTGCCAGCAGCCAGGCGGGAGGCGGCTGGGAGACCCAGTACTTC. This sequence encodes CASSQAGGGWETQYF.

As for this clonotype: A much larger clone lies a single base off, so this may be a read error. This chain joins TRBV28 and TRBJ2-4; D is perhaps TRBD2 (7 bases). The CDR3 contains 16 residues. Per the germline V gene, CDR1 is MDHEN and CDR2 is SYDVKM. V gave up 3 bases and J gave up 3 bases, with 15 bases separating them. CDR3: CASSLGGTLVKNIQYF. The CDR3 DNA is TGTGCCAGCAGTTTGGGAGGGACACTAGTCAAAAACATTCAGTACTTC.

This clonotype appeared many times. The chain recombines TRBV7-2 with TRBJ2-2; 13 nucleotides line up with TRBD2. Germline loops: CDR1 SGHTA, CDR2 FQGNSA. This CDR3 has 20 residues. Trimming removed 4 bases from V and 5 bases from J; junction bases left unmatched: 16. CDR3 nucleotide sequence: TGTGCCAGCAGCTCGCGACGATTCCGGACTAGCGGGAGTGGAACCGGGGAGCTGTTTTTT. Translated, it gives CASSSRRFRTSGSGTGELFF.

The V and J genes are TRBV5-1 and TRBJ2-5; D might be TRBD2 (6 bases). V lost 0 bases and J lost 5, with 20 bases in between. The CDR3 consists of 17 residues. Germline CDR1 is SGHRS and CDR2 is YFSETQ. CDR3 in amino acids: CASSLGLVGVTMETQYF. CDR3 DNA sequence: TGCGCCAGCAGCTTGGGACTAGTTGGAGTTACTATGGAGACCCAGTACTTC.

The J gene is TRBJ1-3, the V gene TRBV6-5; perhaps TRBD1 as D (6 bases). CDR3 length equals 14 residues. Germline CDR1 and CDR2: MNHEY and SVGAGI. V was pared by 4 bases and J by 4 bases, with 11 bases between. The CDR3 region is CASSSPGQGNTIYF. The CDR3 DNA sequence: TGTGCCAGCAGTTCCCCAGGACAGGGAAACACCATATATTTT.

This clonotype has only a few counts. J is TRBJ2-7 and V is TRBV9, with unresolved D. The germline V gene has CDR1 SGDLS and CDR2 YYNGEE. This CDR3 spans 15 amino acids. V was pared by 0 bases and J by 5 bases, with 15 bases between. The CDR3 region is CASSVAIRVMDEQYF. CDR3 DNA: TGTGCCAGCAGCGTAGCTATACGGGTGATGGACGAGCAGTACTTC.

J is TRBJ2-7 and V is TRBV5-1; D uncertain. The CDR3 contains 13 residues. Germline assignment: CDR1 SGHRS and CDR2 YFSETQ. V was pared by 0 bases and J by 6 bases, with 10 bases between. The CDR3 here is CASSLEGSFEQYF. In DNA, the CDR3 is TGCGCCAGCAGCTTGGAGGGCAGCTTCGAGCAGTACTTC.

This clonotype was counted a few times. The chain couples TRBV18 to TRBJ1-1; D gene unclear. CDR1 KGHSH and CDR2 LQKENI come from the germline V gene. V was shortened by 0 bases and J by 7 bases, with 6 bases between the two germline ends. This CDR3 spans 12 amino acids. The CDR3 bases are TGTGCCAGCTCACCACCCCTCAGTGAAGCTTTCTTT. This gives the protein CASSPPLSEAFF.

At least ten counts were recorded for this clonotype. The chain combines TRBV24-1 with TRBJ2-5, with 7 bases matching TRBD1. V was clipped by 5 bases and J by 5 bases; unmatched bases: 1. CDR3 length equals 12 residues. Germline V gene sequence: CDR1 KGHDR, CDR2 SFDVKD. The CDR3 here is CATSVRGETQYF. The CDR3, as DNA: TGTGCCACCAGTGTCAGGGGGGAGACCCAGTACTTC.